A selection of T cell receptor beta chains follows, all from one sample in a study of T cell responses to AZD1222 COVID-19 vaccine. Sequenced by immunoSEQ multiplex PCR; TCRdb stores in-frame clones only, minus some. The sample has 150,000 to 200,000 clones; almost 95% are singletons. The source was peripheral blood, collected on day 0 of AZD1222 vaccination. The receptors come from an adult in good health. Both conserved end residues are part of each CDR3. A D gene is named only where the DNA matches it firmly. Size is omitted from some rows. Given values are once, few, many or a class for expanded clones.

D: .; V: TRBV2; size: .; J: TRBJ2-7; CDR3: CASRGEEQYF; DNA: TGTGCCAGCAGGGGGGAGGAGCAGTACTTC
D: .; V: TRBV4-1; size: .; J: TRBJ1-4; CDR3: CASSQEGARSGEKLFF; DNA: TGCGCCAGCAGCCAAGAGGGGGCGAGAAGCGGTGAAAAACTGTTTTTT
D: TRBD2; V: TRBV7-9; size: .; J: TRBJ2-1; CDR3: CASSLVWKREGPNYNEQFF; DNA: TGTGCCAGCAGCTTAGTTTGGAAGCGGGAGGGCCCTAACTACAATGAGCAGTTCTTC
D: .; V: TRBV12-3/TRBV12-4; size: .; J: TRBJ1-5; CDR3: CASSSVKQPQHF; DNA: TGTGCCAGCAGTTCAGTTAAACAGCCCCAGCATTTT
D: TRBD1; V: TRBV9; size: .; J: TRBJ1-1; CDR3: CASSAGTADTEAFF; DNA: TGTGCCAGCAGCGCGGGGACAGCCGACACTGAAGCTTTCTTT
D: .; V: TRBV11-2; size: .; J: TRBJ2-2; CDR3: CASSSLLMNTGELFF; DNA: TGTGCCAGCAGCTCCCTTCTAATGAACACCGGGGAGCTGTTTTTT
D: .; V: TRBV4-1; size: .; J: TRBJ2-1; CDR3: CASSQDWGIGYNEQFF; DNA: TGCGCCAGCAGCCAAGATTGGGGGATAGGATACAATGAGCAGTTCTTC
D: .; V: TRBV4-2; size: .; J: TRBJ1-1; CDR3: CASSQGPTEVNTEAFF; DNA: TGTGCCAGCAGCCAAGGCCCCACTGAGGTGAACACTGAAGCTTTCTTT
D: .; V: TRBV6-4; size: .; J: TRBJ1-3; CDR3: CASSERRRSSGNTIYF; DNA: TGTGCCAGCAGTGAAAGGCGACGGAGCTCTGGAAACACCATATATTTT
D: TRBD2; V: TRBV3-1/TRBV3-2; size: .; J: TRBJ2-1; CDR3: CASSLLVGTSGRASEQFF; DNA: TGTGCCAGCAGCCTACTCGTCGGTACTAGCGGGAGGGCCAGTGAGCAGTTCTTC
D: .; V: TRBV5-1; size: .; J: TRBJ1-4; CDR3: CASSFLTATPGNEKLFF; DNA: TGCGCCAGCAGCTTCTTGACAGCCACCCCAGGTAATGAAAAACTGTTTTTT
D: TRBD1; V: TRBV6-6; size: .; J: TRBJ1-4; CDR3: CASSLRDRAKKLFF; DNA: TGTGCCAGCAGTTTACGGGACAGGGCGAAAAAACTGTTTTTT
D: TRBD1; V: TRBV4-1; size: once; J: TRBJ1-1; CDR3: CASSQERDRTNTEAFF; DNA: TGCGCCAGCAGCCAAGAGCGGGACAGAACGAACACTGAAGCTTTCTTT
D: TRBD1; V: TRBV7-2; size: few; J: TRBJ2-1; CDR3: CASSSSIGTAYNEQFF; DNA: TGTGCCAGCAGCTCCTCTATCGGGACAGCCTACAATGAGCAGTTCTTC
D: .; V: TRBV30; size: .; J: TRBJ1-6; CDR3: CAWSEGRSSYNSPLHF; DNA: TGTGCCTGGAGTGAGGGCAGGAGCTCCTATAATTCACCCCTCCACTTT
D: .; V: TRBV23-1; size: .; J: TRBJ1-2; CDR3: CASSPAWGVLFTNYGYTF; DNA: TGCGCCAGCAGCCCCGCCTGGGGGGTTCTTTTCACTAACTATGGCTACACCTTC
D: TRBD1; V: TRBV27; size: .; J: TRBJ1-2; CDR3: CASRPQGSYGYTF; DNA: TGTGCCAGCAGACCACAGGGGAGCTATGGCTACACCTTC
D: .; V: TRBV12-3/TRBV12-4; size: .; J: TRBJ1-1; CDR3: CASTGRKNTEAFF; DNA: TGTGCCAGCACGGGAAGGAAGAACACTGAAGCTTTCTTT
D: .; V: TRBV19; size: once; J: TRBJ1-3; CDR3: CASSISGRNTIYF; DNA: TGTGCCAGTAGTATTTCCGGCCGAAACACCATATATTTT
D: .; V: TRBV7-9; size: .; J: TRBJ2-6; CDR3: CASSSTGSGANVLTF; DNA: TGTGCCAGCAGCTCTACAGGGTCTGGGGCCAACGTCCTGACTTTC
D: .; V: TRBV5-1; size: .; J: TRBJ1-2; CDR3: CASSQVGAPNYGYTF; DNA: TGCGCCAGCAGCCAGGTGGGGGCCCCTAACTATGGCTACACCTTC
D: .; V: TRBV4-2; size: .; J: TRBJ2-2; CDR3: CASTLTGSANTGELFF; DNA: TGTGCCAGCACCCTTACAGGGAGTGCGAACACCGGGGAGCTGTTTTTT
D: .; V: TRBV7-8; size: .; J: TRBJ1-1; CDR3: CASSLEIYTEAFF; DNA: TGTGCCAGCAGCTTAGAAATTTACACTGAAGCTTTCTTT
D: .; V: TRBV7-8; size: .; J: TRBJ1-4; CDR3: CASSFPSEKLFF; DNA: TGTGCCAGCAGCTTCCCAAGCGAAAAACTGTTTTTT
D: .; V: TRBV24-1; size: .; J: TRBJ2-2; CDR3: CATSDPGGNTGELFF; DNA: TGTGCCACCAGTGATCCCGGAGGGAACACCGGGGAGCTGTTTTTT
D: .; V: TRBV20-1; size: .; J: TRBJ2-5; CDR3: CSVPKQETQYF; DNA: TGCAGTGTCCCGAAGCAAGAGACCCAGTACTTC
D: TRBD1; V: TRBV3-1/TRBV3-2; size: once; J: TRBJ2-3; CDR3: CASSPLSGQGPTDTQYF; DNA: TGTGCCAGCAGCCCGCTGTCCGGACAGGGCCCCACAGATACGCAGTATTTT
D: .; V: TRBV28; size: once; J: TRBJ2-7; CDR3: CASSLGGVKSYEQYF; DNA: TGTGCCAGCAGTTTGGGGGGCGTGAAGTCCTACGAGCAGTACTTC
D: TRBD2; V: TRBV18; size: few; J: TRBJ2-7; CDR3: CASSPTSGRVPEQYF; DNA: TGTGCCAGCTCACCTACTAGCGGGAGGGTCCCCGAGCAGTACTTC
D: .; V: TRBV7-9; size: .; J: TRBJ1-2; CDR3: CASSFSGGIDYGYTF; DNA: TGTGCCAGCAGCTTTTCTGGGGGTATCGACTATGGCTACACCTTC
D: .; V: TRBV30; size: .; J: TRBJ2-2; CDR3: CAFFFTGELFF; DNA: TGTGCCTTCTTCTTTACCGGGGAGCTGTTTTTT
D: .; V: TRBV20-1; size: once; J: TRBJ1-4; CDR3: CSASVGGEKLFF; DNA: TGCAGTGCTAGTGTGGGGGGAGAAAAACTGTTTTTT
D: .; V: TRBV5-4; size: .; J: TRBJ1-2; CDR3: CASSLGLSNYGYTF; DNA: TGTGCCAGCAGCTTGGGACTCTCTAACTATGGCTACACCTTC
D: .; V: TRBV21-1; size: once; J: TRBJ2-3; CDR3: CASSKVGDRDPDTQYF; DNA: TGTGCCAGCAGCAAAGTCGGAGACAGGGACCCGGATACGCAGTATTTT
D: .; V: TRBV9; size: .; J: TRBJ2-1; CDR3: CASSATGGGTYNEQFF; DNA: TGTGCCAGCAGCGCTACCGGTGGCGGGACCTACAATGAGCAGTTCTTC
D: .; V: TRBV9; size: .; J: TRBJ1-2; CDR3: CASSPTESFAYGYTF; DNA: TGTGCCAGCAGCCCTACAGAGTCTTTCGCCTATGGCTACACCTTC
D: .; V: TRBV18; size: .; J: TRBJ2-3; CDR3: CASSPEEDTQYF; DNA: TGTGCCAGCTCACCAGAGGAAGATACGCAGTATTTT
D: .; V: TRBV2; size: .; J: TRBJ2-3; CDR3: CASETDSTDTQYF; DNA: TGTGCCAGCGAGACTGATAGCACAGATACGCAGTATTTT
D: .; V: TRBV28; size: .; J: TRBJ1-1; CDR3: CASSLLGTEAFF; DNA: TGTGCCAGCAGTCTATTGGGGACTGAAGCTTTCTTT
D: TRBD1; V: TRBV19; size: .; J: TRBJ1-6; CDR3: CASTTGTAFNSPLHF; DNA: TGTGCCAGTACCACCGGGACAGCCTTTAATTCACCCCTCCACTTT
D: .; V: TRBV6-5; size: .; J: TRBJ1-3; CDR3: CASGRVIGNTIYF; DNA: TGTGCCAGCGGAAGGGTAATTGGAAACACCATATATTTT
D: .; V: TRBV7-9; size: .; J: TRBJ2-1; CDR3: CASSLSSVLGDEQFF; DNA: TGTGCCAGCAGCCTAAGCTCCGTATTAGGGGATGAGCAGTTCTTC
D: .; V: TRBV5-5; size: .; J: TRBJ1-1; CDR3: CASRIWVDTEAFF; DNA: TGTGCCAGCAGGATCTGGGTGGACACTGAAGCTTTCTTT
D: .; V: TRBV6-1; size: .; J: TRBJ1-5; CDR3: CASSEIFSGNQPQHF; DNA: TGTGCCAGCAGTGAAATATTTAGTGGCAATCAGCCCCAGCATTTT
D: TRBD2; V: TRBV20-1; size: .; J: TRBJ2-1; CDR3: CSAGGTSKAYNEQFF; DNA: TGCAGTGCTGGTGGGACTAGCAAAGCCTACAATGAGCAGTTCTTC
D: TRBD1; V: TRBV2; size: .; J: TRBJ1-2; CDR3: CASALGQGGYGYTF; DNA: TGTGCCAGCGCCTTAGGACAGGGCGGCTATGGCTACACCTTC
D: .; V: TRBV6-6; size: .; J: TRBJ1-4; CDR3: CASSPLSRSEKLFF; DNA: TGTGCCAGCAGCCCCCTGAGCAGGAGTGAAAAACTGTTTTTT
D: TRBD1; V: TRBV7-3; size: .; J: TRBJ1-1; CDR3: CASSSGTANTEAFF; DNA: TGTGCCAGCAGCTCCGGGACAGCGAACACTGAAGCTTTCTTT
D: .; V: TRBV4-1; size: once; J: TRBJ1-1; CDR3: CASSQVPENTEAFF; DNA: TGCGCCAGCAGCCAGGTCCCAGAGAACACTGAAGCTTTCTTT
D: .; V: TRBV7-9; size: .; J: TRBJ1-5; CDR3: CASSSRPGQPQHF; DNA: TGTGCCAGCAGCTCCCGTCCGGGGCAGCCCCAGCATTTT
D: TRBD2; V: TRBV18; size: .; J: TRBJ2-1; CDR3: CASSPGLAGYNEQFF; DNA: TGTGCCAGCTCCCCTGGACTAGCGGGCTACAATGAGCAGTTCTTC